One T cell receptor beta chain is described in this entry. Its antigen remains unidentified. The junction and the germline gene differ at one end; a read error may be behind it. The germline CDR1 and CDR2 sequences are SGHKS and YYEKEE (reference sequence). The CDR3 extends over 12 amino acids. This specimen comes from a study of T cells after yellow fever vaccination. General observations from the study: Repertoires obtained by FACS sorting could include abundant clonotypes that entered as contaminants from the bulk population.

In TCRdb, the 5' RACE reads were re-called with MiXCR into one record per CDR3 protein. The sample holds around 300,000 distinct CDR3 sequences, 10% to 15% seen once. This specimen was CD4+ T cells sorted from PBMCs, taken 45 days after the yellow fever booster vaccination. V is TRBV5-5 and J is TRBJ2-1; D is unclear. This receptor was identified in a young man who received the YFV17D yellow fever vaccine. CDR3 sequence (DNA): TGTGCTAGCAGCCTGAGCCCGTGGGAGCAGTTCTTC. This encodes CASSLSPWEQFF.